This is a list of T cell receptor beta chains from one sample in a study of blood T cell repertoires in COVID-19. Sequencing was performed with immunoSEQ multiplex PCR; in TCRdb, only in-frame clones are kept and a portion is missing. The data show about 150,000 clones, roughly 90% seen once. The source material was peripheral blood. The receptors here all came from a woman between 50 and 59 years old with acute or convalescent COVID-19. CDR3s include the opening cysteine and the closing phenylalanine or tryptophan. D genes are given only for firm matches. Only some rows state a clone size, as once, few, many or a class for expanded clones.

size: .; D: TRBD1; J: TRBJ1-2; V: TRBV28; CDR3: CASSPQGAGYGYTF; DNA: TGTGCCAGCAGTCCCCAGGGGGCTGGCTATGGCTACACCTTC
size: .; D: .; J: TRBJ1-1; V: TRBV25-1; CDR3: CASSESGRGANTEAFF; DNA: TGTGCCAGCAGTGAATCGGGGAGGGGGGCAAACACTGAAGCTTTCTTT
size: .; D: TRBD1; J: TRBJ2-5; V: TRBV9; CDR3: CASSPPGDRLQETQYF; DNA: TGTGCCAGCAGCCCTCCCGGGGACAGATTGCAAGAGACCCAGTACTTC
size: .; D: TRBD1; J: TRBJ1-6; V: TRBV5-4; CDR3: CASSPKQGAEYNSPLHF; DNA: TGTGCCAGCAGCCCGAAACAGGGGGCTGAATATAATTCACCCCTCCACTTT
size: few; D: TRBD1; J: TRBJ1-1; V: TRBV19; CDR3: CASSRDRGRTEAFF; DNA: TGTGCCAGTAGTAGGGACAGGGGGCGGACTGAAGCTTTCTTT
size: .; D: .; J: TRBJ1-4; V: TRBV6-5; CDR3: CASSYRGGTNEKLFF; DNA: TGTGCCAGCAGCTATCGGGGGGGAACTAATGAAAAACTGTTTTTT
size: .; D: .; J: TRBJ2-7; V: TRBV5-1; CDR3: CASSLRQGSYEQYF; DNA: TGCGCCAGCAGCTTGCGGCAGGGATCCTACGAGCAGTACTTC
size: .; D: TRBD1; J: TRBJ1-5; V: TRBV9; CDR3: CASSGTGGFLMQPQHF; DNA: TGTGCCAGCAGCGGGACAGGGGGGTTCCTCATGCAGCCCCAGCATTTT
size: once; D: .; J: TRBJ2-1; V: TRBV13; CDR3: CASSLVGASYNEQFF; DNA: TGTGCCAGCAGCTTAGTAGGGGCGTCCTACAATGAGCAGTTCTTC
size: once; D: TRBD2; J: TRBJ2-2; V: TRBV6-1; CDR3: CASSDRFFERGGNTGELFF; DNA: TGTGCCAGCAGTGATCGTTTCTTCGAGCGGGGGGGGAACACCGGGGAGCTGTTTTTT
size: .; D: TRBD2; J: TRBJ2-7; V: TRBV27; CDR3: CASRIAGPSYEQYF; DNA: TGTGCCAGCAGGATAGCGGGACCTTCCTACGAGCAGTACTTC
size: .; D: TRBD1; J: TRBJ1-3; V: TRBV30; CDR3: CAWSVRQGNPGNTIYF; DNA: TGTGCCTGGAGTGTACGACAGGGAAATCCTGGAAACACCATATATTTT
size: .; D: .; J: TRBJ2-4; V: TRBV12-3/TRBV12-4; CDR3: CASSLGVTDIQYF; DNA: TGTGCCAGCAGTTTAGGGGTCACAGACATTCAGTACTTC
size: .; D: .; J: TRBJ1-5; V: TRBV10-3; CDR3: CAISESGGDQPQHF; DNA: TGTGCCATCAGTGAGTCGGGCGGGGATCAGCCCCAGCATTTT
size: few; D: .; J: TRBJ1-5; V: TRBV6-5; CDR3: CASSYGGINQPQHF; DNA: TGTGCCAGCAGTTACGGGGGGATTAATCAGCCCCAGCATTTT
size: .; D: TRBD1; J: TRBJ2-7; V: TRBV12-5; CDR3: CASGWSTGGYEQYF; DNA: TGTGCTAGTGGTTGGAGCACAGGGGGCTACGAGCAGTACTTC
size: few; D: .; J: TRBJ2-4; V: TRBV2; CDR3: CASRLDVPTYF; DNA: TGTGCCAGCAGGCTAGATGTTCCGACTTACTTC
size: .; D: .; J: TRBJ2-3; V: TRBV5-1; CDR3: CASSLLGSGDTDTQYF; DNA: TGCGCCAGCAGCTTGCTGGGTAGCGGAGACACAGATACGCAGTATTTT
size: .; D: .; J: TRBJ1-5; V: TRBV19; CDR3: CASSGTHNQPQHF; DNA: TGTGCCAGTAGTGGGACACACAATCAGCCCCAGCATTTT
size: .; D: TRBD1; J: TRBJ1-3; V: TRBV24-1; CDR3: CATSDGQGGTGNTIYF; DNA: TGTGCCACCAGTGACGGACAGGGAGGCACTGGAAACACCATATATTTT
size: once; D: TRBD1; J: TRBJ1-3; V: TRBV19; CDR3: CASSPSTGVGNTIYF; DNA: TGTGCCAGTAGTCCCTCCACAGGGGTCGGAAACACCATATATTTT
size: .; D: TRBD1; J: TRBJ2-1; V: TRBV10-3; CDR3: CATSSGQGQYNEQFF; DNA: TGTGCCACCTCGTCGGGACAGGGTCAATACAATGAGCAGTTCTTC
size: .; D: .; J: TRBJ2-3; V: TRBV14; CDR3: CASSQYSDTQYF; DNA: TGTGCCAGCAGCCAATATTCAGATACGCAGTATTTT
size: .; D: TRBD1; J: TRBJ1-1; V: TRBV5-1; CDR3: CASSPQGMNTEAFF; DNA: TGCGCCAGCAGCCCACAGGGGATGAACACTGAAGCTTTCTTT
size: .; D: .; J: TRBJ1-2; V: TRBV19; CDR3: CASTRAGDFSVYGYTF; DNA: TGTGCCAGTACCCGGGCAGGGGATTTTAGCGTCTATGGCTACACCTTC
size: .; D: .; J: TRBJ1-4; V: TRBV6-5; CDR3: CASSYRGEGEKLFF; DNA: TGTGCCAGCAGTTACCGTGGCGAGGGTGAAAAACTGTTTTTT
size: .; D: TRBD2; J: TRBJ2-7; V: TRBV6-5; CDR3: CASSTAGGFSYEQYF; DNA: TGTGCCAGCAGTACAGCGGGGGGGTTCTCCTACGAGCAGTACTTC
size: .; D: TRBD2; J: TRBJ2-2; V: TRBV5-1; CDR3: CASSLTAGGRSGELFF; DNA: TGCGCCAGCAGCTTGACAGCGGGGGGGCGTAGCGGGGAGCTGTTTTTT
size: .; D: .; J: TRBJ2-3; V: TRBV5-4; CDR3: CASRTQVNTDTQYF; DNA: TGTGCCAGCAGAACCCAGGTGAACACAGATACGCAGTATTTT
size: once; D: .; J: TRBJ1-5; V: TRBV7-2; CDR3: CASSLFTQDNQPQHF; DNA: TGTGCCAGCAGCTTATTTACCCAGGACAATCAGCCCCAGCATTTT
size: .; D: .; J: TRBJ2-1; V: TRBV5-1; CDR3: CASSWGLWSNEQFF; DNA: TGCGCCAGCAGCTGGGGGCTCTGGTCAAATGAGCAGTTCTTC
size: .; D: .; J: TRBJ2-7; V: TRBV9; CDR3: CASSPLAGNYEQYF; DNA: TGTGCCAGCAGCCCCCTGGCGGGGAACTACGAGCAGTACTTC
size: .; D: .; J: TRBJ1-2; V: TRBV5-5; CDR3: CASSLEEWGYTF; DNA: TGTGCCAGCAGCTTGGAGGAGTGGGGCTACACCTTC
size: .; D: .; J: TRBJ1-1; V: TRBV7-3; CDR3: CASESGARGVNTEAFF; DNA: TGTGCCAGCGAGTCCGGAGCAAGGGGCGTAAACACTGAAGCTTTCTTT
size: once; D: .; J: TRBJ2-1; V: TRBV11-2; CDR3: CASSPWSHHEQFF; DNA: TGTGCCAGCAGCCCATGGTCACACCATGAGCAGTTCTTC
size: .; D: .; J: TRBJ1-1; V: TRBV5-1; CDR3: CASSLRGVGTEAFF; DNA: TGCGCCAGCAGCTTGAGAGGCGTAGGTACTGAAGCTTTCTTT
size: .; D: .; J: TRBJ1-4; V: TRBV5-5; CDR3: CASSLNFGATNEKLFF; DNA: TGTGCCAGCAGCTTGAATTTCGGTGCAACTAATGAAAAACTGTTTTTT
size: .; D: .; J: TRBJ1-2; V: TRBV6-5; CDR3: CASSYSSPGNYGYTF; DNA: TGTGCCAGCAGTTACTCATCCCCAGGGAACTATGGCTACACCTTC
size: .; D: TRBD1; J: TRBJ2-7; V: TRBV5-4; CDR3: CASSLLRDSLYEQYF; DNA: TGTGCCAGCAGCCTACTTAGGGACAGTCTCTACGAGCAGTACTTC
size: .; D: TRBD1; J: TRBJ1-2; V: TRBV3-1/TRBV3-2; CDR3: CASSQTGDRGYTF; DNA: TGTGCCAGCAGCCAGACAGGGGATCGGGGCTACACCTTC
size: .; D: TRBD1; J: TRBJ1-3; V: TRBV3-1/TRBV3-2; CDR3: CASSGGQVISGNTIYF; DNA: TGTGCCAGCAGCGGCGGACAGGTCATCTCTGGAAACACCATATATTTT
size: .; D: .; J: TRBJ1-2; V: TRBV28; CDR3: CATTLDRRPNYGYTF; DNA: TGTGCCACCACCCTTGACAGGAGACCTAACTATGGCTACACCTTC
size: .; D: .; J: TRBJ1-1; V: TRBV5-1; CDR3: CASSEGRDRAEAFF; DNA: TGCGCCAGCAGCGAAGGACGGGATAGGGCTGAAGCTTTCTTT
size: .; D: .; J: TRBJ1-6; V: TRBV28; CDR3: CASSFRSSYNSPLHF; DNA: TGTGCCAGCAGTTTCCGGAGCTCCTATAATTCACCCCTCCACTTT
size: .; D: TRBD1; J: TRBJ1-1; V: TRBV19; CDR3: CASNPGQGNTEAFF; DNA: TGTGCCAGTAACCCGGGACAGGGGAACACTGAAGCTTTCTTT
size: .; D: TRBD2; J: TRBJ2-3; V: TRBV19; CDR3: CASSKLAVTDTQYF; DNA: TGTGCCAGTAGTAAGCTAGCGGTCACAGATACGCAGTATTTT
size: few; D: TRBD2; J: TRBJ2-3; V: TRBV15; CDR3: CATSSALAGGTDTQYF; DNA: TGTGCCACCAGCAGCGCCTTAGCGGGGGGCACAGATACGCAGTATTTT
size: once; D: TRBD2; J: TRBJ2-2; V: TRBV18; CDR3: CASSQGLAPGELFF; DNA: TGTGCCAGCTCACAGGGACTAGCTCCCGGGGAGCTGTTTTTT
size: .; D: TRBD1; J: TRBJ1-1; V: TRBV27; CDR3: CASSLGDRGITEAFF; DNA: TGTGCCAGCAGTTTAGGGGACAGGGGAATTACTGAAGCTTTCTTT
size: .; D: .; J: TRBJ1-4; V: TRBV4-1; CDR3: CASSQASGTTNEKLFF; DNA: TGCGCCAGCAGCCAAGCTTCAGGGACAACTAATGAAAAACTGTTTTTT